The present entry profiles one T cell receptor (beta chain) with its context. Assay: immunoSEQ multiplex PCR; the TCRdb copy retains only in-frame clones and omits some. The sample includes some 300,000 clones, approximately 89% of them seen just once. The sample belongs to a study of blood T cell repertoires in COVID-19. As for the study in general: Samples came from the United States, Italy and Spain, spanning acute and convalescent COVID-19.

Participant ages covered roughly 18 to 89 years across about two dozen US areas. Cohort allocation depended upon clinical history that participants reported. Exposed enrollees encountered a COVID-19 case at some point within 2 weeks before study entry. Germline CDR1 is SGDLS and CDR2 is YYNGEE. V dropped 3 bases and J dropped 3; count of bases not matched to a gene: 6. There are 15 residues in the CDR3. The origin of this receptor is a woman aged 45-65 years who had been exposed to COVID-19. This chain connects TRBV9 to TRBJ2-7; 10 nucleotides agree with TRBD1. Specimen: PBMCs or T cells enriched from blood (not recorded which). CDR3 in amino acids: CASSAGTGEIYEQYF. The CDR3 bases are TGTGCCAGCAGCGCGGGGACAGGGGAGATCTACGAGCAGTACTTC.